This TCR beta chain comes out of a study of blood T cell repertoires in COVID-19. Study in general: Samples representing acute and convalescent COVID-19 were sourced from the United States, Italy and Spain.

Germline lookup yields CDR1 SGHNT and CDR2 YYREEE (reference sequence). The CDR3 totals 14 residues. V dropped 4 bases and J dropped 7 bases, with 18 bases sitting between them. Original analysis: By means of reference gene primer amplification, nucleated cell counts were estimated. Only in-frame clones appear in the TCRdb table, and some are missing; sequencing was by immunoSEQ multiplex PCR. V, J and clone size are taken as reported in that table, and D and trimming were inferred from the DNA itself. The sample lists around 210,000 clones; roughly nine tenths were seen once. This chain connects TRBV5-4 to TRBJ2-7; D perhaps matches TRBD1 (6 bases). The sample consisted of peripheral blood. The receptor was isolated from a woman aged 70-85 years with acute or convalescent COVID-19. DNA of the CDR3: TGTGCCAGCAGCGACCAAAGAACAGGGCGAGAGCAGTACTTC. The encoded protein is CASSDQRTGREQYF.